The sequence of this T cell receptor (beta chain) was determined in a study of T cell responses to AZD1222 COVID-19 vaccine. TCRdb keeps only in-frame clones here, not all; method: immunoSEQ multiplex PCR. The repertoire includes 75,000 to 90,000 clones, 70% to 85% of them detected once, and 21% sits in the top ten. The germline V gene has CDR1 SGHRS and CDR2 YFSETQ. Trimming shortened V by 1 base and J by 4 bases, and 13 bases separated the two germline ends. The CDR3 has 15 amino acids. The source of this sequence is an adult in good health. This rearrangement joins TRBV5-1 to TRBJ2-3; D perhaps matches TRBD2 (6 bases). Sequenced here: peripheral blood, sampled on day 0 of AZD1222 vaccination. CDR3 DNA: TGCGCCAGCAGCTTGAGCGGGCTCGGGGCAGATACGCAGTATTTT. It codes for CASSLSGLGADTQYF.